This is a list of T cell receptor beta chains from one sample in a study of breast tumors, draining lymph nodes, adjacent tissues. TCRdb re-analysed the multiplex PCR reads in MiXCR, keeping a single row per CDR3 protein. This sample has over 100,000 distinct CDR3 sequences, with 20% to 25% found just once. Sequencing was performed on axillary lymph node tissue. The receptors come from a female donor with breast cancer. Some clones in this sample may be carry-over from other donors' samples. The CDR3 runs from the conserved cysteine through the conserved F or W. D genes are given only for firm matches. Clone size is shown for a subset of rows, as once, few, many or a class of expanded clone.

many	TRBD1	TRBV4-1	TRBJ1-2	CASSQDLAQGSLSYGYTF	TGCGCCAGCAGCCAAGATTTGGCACAGGGGAGTCTTAGCTATGGCTACACCTTC
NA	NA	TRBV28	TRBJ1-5	CASLPGRNQPQHF	TGTGCCAGCCTTCCCGGCCGTAATCAGCCCCAGCATTTT
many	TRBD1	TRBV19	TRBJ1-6	CASSRTGGDNSPLHF	TGTGCCAGTAGCCGCACAGGGGGCGATAATTCACCCCTCCACTTT
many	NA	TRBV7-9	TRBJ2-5	CASSLGGRETQYF	TGTGCCAGCAGCTTAGGGGGTAGAGAGACCCAGTACTTC
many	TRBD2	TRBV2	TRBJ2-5	CASSVAGFQETQYF	TGTGCCAGCAGTGTAGCGGGCTTCCAAGAGACCCAGTACTTC
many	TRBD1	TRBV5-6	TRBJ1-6	CASSLWTGRHNSPLHF	TGTGCCAGCAGCTTGTGGACAGGGCGTCATAATTCACCCCTCCACTTT
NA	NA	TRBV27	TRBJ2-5	CASTLTGRIQETQCF	TGTGCCAGCACCCTTACGGGACGGATCCAAGAGACCCAGTGCTTC
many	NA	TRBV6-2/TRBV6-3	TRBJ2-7	CASSNTQYEQYF	TGTGCCAGCAGCAATACTCAATACGAGCAGTACTTC
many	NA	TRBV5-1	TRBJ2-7	CASSPQGGAVGEQYF	TGCGCCAGCAGCCCCCAAGGGGGAGCTGTAGGCGAGCAGTACTTC
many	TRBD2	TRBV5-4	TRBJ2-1	CASSLEGTSSYNEQFF	TGTGCCAGCAGCTTGGAGGGGACTAGTAGTTACAATGAGCAGTTCTTC
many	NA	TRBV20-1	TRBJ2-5	CSARDRHASFQETQYF	TGCAGTGCTAGAGATCGGCATGCCAGCTTCCAAGAGACCCAGTACTTC
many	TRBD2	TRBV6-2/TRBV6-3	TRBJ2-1	CASSKIGLAGHNEQFF	TGTGCCAGCAGCAAAATAGGACTAGCGGGACACAATGAGCAGTTCTTC
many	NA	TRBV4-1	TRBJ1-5	CASSQDGMTSNQPQHF	TGCGCCAGCAGCCAAGACGGTATGACATCCAATCAGCCCCAGCATTTT
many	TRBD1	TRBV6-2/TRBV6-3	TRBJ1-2	CASSYATGGSSGYTF	TGTGCCAGCAGTTACGCCACAGGGGGATCGTCAGGCTACACCTTC
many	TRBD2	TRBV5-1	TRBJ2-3	CASSLGLARNTDTQYF	TGCGCCAGCAGCTTGGGACTAGCTCGGAACACAGATACGCAGTATTTT
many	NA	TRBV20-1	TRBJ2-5	CSARLQGRGETQYF	TGCAGTGCTAGGTTACAGGGAAGGGGAGAGACCCAGTACTTC
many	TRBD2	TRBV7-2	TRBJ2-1	CASSSLAGGEQFF	TGTGCCAGCAGCTCCCTAGCGGGGGGTGAGCAGTTCTTC
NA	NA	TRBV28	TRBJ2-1	CASSLFGGSNRQFF	TGTGCCAGCAGTTTATTCGGCGGATCTAATAGGCAGTTCTTC
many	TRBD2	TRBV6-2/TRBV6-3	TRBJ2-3	CASSYSRTSRTDTQYF	TGTGCCAGCAGTTACTCGAGGACTAGCCGCACAGATACGCAGTATTTT
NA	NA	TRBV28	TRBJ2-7	CASSLWRYEQYF	TGTGCCAGCAGTTTATGGCGGTACGAGCAGTACTTC
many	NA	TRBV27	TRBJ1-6	CASSPITTGKGSPLHF	TGTGCCAGCAGCCCTATAACCACAGGGAAGGGCTCACCCCTCCACTTT
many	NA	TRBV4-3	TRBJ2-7	CASSQEETSYEQYF	TGCGCCAGCAGCCAAGAGGAGACTAGCTACGAGCAGTACTTC
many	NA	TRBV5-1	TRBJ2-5	CASSLLGEETQYF	TGCGCCAGCAGCTTGCTAGGGGAAGAGACCCAGTACTTC
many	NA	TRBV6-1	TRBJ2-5	CASSEGVGWLETQYF	TGTGCCAGCAGTGAGGGGGTAGGGTGGTTGGAGACCCAGTACTTC
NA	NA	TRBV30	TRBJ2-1	CAWSVYGAKGVYNEQFF	TGTGCCTGGAGTGTATATGGGGCTAAGGGGGTTTACAATGAGCAGTTCTTC
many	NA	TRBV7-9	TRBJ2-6	CASSLGEAGANVLTF	TGTGCCAGCAGCCTAGGGGAGGCTGGGGCCAACGTCCTGACTTTC
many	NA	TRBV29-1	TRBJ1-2	CSVDGVGTGGGYTF	TGCAGCGTTGACGGGGTCGGGACCGGAGGAGGCTACACCTTC
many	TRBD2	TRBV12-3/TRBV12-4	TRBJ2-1	CASRLSGTRGNEQFF	TGTGCCAGCAGACTATCCGGGACTAGGGGCAATGAGCAGTTCTTC
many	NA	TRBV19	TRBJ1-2	CASSMGVDYGYTF	TGTGCCAGTAGTATGGGGGTAGACTATGGCTACACCTTC
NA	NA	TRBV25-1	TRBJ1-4	CASSAGGWSEKLFF	TGTGCCAGCAGTGCGGGGGGCTGGTCTGAAAAACTGTTTTTT
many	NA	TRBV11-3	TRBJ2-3	CASRTGVGDTQYF	TGTGCCAGCAGAACGGGAGTCGGGGATACGCAGTATTTT
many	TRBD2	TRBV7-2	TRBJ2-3	CASSPAWGLGGTSTDTQYF	TGTGCCAGCAGCCCCGCTTGGGGACTAGGGGGTACTAGCACAGATACGCAGTATTTT
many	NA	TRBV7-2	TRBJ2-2	CASSLGPHNTGELFF	TGTGCCAGCAGCTTAGGACCCCACAACACCGGGGAGCTGTTTTTT
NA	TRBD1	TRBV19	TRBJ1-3	CASSVTGTVNSGNTIYF	TGTGCCAGTAGTGTTACCGGGACAGTTAACTCTGGAAACACCATATATTTT
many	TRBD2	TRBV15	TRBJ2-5	CATSTGLAGETQYF	TGTGCCACCAGCACCGGACTAGCGGGAGAGACCCAGTACTTC
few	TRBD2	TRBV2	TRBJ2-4	CASRREGNIQYF	TGTGCCAGCCGCAGGGAGGGAAACATTCAGTACTTC
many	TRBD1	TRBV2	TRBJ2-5	CASSRSPPRQGETQYF	TGTGCCAGCAGTCGAAGCCCCCCGCGACAGGGCGAGACCCAGTACTTC
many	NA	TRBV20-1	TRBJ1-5	CSVDSGRNQPQHF	TGCAGTGTCGACTCAGGGCGCAATCAGCCCCAGCATTTT
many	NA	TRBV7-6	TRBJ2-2	CASSLVAGSGELFF	TGTGCCAGCAGCTTAGTTGCGGGGTCCGGGGAGCTGTTTTTT
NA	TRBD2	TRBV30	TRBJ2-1	CAWSSGTSGFSYNEQFF	TGTGCCTGGAGTAGCGGGACTAGCGGGTTCAGCTACAATGAGCAGTTCTTC
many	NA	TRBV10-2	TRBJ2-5	CASSEWGRRETQYF	TGCGCCAGCAGTGAGTGGGGGCGCCGGGAGACCCAGTACTTC
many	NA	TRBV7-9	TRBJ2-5	CASSLSQGQETQYF	TGTGCCAGCAGCTTAAGCCAGGGCCAAGAGACCCAGTACTTC
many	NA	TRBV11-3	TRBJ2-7	CASSLGRAYEQYF	TGTGCCAGCAGCTTAGGCAGAGCCTACGAGCAGTACTTC
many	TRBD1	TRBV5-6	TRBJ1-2	CASSVQGTDGYTF	TGTGCCAGCAGCGTACAGGGGACGGATGGCTACACCTTC
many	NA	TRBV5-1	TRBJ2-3	CASSRKLFTDTQYF	TGCGCCAGCAGCCGTAAACTGTTCACAGATACGCAGTATTTT